The next 27 T cell receptor beta chains were all read from a single sample in a study of blood T cell repertoires in COVID-19. Sequencing was performed with immunoSEQ multiplex PCR; in TCRdb, only in-frame clones are kept and a portion is missing. The top ten clones hold roughly 13% of a sample with around 430,000 clones, approximately 90% of them seen once. Input material: peripheral blood. These TCRs come from a woman in her forties or fifties with COVID-19, enrolled during active disease.

For this clone: Other nucleotide sequences from this sample produce the same CDR3. This chain's CDR3 is CASSLEGGTEAFF. The CDR3 DNA reads TGTGCCAGCAGCTTAGAGGGCGGGACTGAAGCTTTCTTT. This rearrangement joins TRBV7-9 to TRBJ1-1; D is uncertain. V was cut by 1 base and J by 5 bases, with 8 bases left in between. The CDR3 spans 13 residues. The V gene's germline CDR1 is SEHNR and CDR2 FQNEAQ (reference sequence).

The chain uses TRBV18 and TRBJ1-4; no clear D. Trimming left V 2 bases short and J 0 bases short, with 13 bases between. The CDR3 consists of 17 residues. Per the germline V gene, CDR1 is KGHSH and CDR2 is LQKENI. The CDR3 DNA reads TGTGCCAGCTCACCAAGTTTAGTTTCGGCAACTAATGAAAAACTGTTTTTT. The encoded protein is CASSPSLVSATNEKLFF.

V is TRBV29-1 and J is TRBJ2-7; TRBD1 agrees at 8 bases. The germline V gene has CDR1 SQVTM and CDR2 ANQGSEA. With 4 bases clipped from V and 3 bases from J, the junction kept 11 bases outside the gene matches. This CDR3 is built from 15 residues. The CDR3 DNA reads as TGCAGCGTTGTTAATCCGACAGGGGAAAGCTACGAGCAGTACTTC. This codes for CSVVNPTGESYEQYF.

The chain links TRBV29-1 to TRBJ1-1; D call uncertain. CDR3 length: 12 residues. Germline V gene sequence: CDR1 SQVTM, CDR2 ANQGSEA. V lost 3 bases to trimming and J lost 0 bases, with 5 bases between them. The CDR3 protein is CSVERLNTEAFF. For the CDR3, the DNA is TGCAGCGTTGAGCGGCTGAACACTGAAGCTTTCTTT.

This chain uses TRBV2 with TRBJ2-1, with D possibly being TRBD2 (6 bases). The CDR3 runs to 12 residues. Germline V gene data show CDR1 as SNHLY and CDR2 as FYNNEI. V lost 2 bases to trimming and J lost 10 bases, with 9 bases between them. The CDR3 coding sequence is TGTGCCAGCAGTGAACAGGGACTGGAGCAGTTCTTC. This translates into CASSEQGLEQFF.

The gene calls are TRBV6-5 and TRBJ2-7; TRBD1 aligns across 8 bases. Germline V gene sequence: CDR1 MNHEY, CDR2 SVGAGI. The trim removed 6 bases at V and 3 bases at J, leaving 7 bases unmatched. The CDR3 contains 14 residues. CDR3 sequence reads: CASRADRVLYEQYF. CDR3 in DNA: TGTGCCAGCAGGGCGGACAGGGTGCTCTACGAGCAGTACTTC.

V gene TRBV9 combines with J gene TRBJ1-1; D possibly corresponds to TRBD1 (5 bases). The CDR3 has 15 amino acids. V lost 3 bases to trimming and J lost 0 bases, with 12 bases between them. Germline V CDR1 and CDR2: SGDLS, YYNGEE. The CDR3 is CASSEETAMNTEAFF. CDR3 nucleotides: TGTGCCAGCAGCGAGGAGACAGCGATGAACACTGAAGCTTTCTTT.

V and J are TRBV14 and TRBJ2-1; D remains unclear. Trimming stripped 3 bases from V and 12 bases from J, with 15 bases between. This CDR3 comprises 13 residues. CDR1 is SGHDN and CDR2 is FVKESK in the germline V gene. The CDR3 sequence is CASSQADFIGQFF. For the CDR3, the DNA is TGTGCCAGCAGCCAGGCTGACTTTATTGGGCAGTTCTTC.

The gene calls are TRBV5-4 and TRBJ1-4, with D tentatively TRBD1 (6 bases). V was shortened by 0 bases and J by 5 bases, with 14 bases between the two germline ends. Looked up from germline, CDR1 is SGHNT and CDR2 is YYREEE (reference sequence). The CDR3 contains 16 residues. CDR3 bases: TGTGCCAGCAGCTTGGGACAGGATTCCGCAAATGAAAAACTGTTTTTT. Protein sequence: CASSLGQDSANEKLFF.

This sequence joins TRBV3-1 (or the pseudogene TRBV3-2) and TRBJ2-1, with 12 bases fitting TRBD2. V dropped 2 bases and J dropped 5; count of bases not matched to a gene: 1. Germline V CDR1 and CDR2: LGHDT, YNNKEL (reference sequence). The CDR3 is 15 residues long. The CDR3: CASSQWTSGDNEQFF. The CDR3 DNA reads TGTGCCAGCAGCCAATGGACTAGCGGGGACAATGAGCAGTTCTTC.

V and J are TRBV5-1 and TRBJ2-2; 11 positions agree with TRBD2. Germline V gives CDR1 SGHRS, CDR2 YFSETQ. The CDR3 spans 16 residues. The V gene end was trimmed by 3 bases and the J gene end by 2 bases; junction bases not matched to a gene: 3. DNA of the CDR3: TGCGCCAGCAGCTGGGGGACTAGCGGAAACACCGGGGAGCTGTTTTTT. Amino acid sequence: CASSWGTSGNTGELFF.

This chain connects TRBV28 to TRBJ2-3; 7 nucleotides match TRBD1. Germline V gene sequence: CDR1 MDHEN, CDR2 SYDVKM. This CDR3 comprises 17 residues. Trimming at V came to 6 bases and at J to 0 bases, leaving 12 bases not matched to a gene. The CDR3 reads CASSIGTATFSTDTQYF. The CDR3 DNA is TGTGCCAGCAGCATAGGGACAGCTACTTTTAGCACAGATACGCAGTATTTT.

The genes are TRBV30 and TRBJ2-6; a possible D gene is TRBD2 (6 bases). Per the germline V gene, CDR1 is GTSNPN and CDR2 is SVGIG (reference sequence). This CDR3 is 17 amino acids long. The V gene lost 4 bases and the J gene lost 1 base, with 17 bases spanning the gap. The CDR3 DNA reads TGTGCCTGGAATCCCGAAGGAGGGAGATCTGGGGCCAACGTCCTGACTTTC. Encoded protein: CAWNPEGGRSGANVLTF.

The rearrangement uses TRBV15 and TRBJ1-1; D is undetermined. The CDR3 extends over 15 amino acids. Germline V lookup: CDR1 LNHNV, CDR2 YYDKDF (reference sequence). V was trimmed by 0 bases and J by 3 bases, leaving 11 bases between them. The CDR3 DNA follows: TGTGCCACCAGCAGAGATCCGCGCGGGCACACTGAAGCTTTCTTT. As protein: CATSRDPRGHTEAFF.

This sequence joins TRBV5-1 and TRBJ1-6; the match to TRBD1 covers 8 bases. The ends lost 1 base at V and 9 bases at J; junction bases unmatched: 9. The CDR3 length is 16 residues. Germline CDR1 reads SGHRS; CDR2 reads YFSETQ. In nucleotides, the CDR3 is TGCGCCAGCAGCTTGAACACAGGGGGAAGTCGTTCACCCCTCCACTTT. As protein: CASSLNTGGSRSPLHF.

This clone was picked up a small number of times. V gene TRBV2 combines with J gene TRBJ2-2, with 7 bases lining up with TRBD1. In germline, CDR1 is SNHLY, CDR2 FYNNEI. This CDR3 region has 14 residues. After removal of 4 bases from V and 5 bases from J, the junction contained 4 bases not matched to a gene. The CDR3 loop reads CASSGQGITGELFF. The CDR3 nucleotides are TGTGCCAGCAGTGGACAGGGTATTACCGGGGAGCTGTTTTTT. The variable domain in full, with the rest retrieved from reference TRBV2 and TRBJ2-2, is EPEVTQTPSHQVTQMGQEVILRCVPISNHLYFYWYRQILGQKVEFLVSFYNNEISEKSEIFDDQFSVERPDGSNFTLKIRSTKLEDSAMYFCASSGQGITGELFFGEGSRLTVL.

V usage is TRBV4-2 and J usage is TRBJ2-3, with 13 bases fitting TRBD2. J lost 0 bases, V lost 4 bases, and 7 bases had no gene match. The CDR3 runs to 18 residues. Germline loops: CDR1 LGHNA, CDR2 YNFKEQ. Here the CDR3 DNA reads TGTGCCAGCAGCCTGACTAGCGGGGGGACTTTTAGCACAGATACGCAGTATTTT. Translating gives CASSLTSGGTFSTDTQYF.

V is TRBV7-3 and J is TRBJ2-7; possibly TRBD1 for D (5 bases). Germline CDR1 and CDR2: SGHTA and FQGTGA. The CDR3 has 13 residues. V lost 1 base, J lost 3 bases, and 7 bases lay in between. CDR3 nucleotides: TGTGCCAGCAGCTTAAACGGACACTACGAGCAGTACTTC. Amino acid sequence: CASSLNGHYEQYF.

The rearrangement uses TRBV6-1 and TRBJ1-1; D call uncertain. CDR1 is MNHNS, CDR2 SASEGT, per germline. The CDR3 runs 14 residues. V was clipped by 0 bases and J by 7 bases, with 12 bases between them. The CDR3 DNA reads as TGTGCCAGCAGTGAAGCGCGGTTCGGGAATGAAGCTTTCTTT. It translates to CASSEARFGNEAFF.

The rearrangement links TRBV19 to TRBJ1-2; D may be TRBD1 (6 bases). The V gene's germline CDR1 is LNHDA and CDR2 SQIVND (reference sequence). V was cut by 3 bases and J by 4 bases, with 15 bases left in between. The CDR3 spans 15 residues. CDR3 in amino acids: CASSIVDSHSYGYTF. The CDR3 DNA reads TGTGCCAGTAGTATCGTGGACAGTCACTCCTATGGCTACACCTTC.

In DNA form, the CDR3 reads TGCGCCAGCAAGGACGGAGGGACTGAAGCTTTCTTT. It is translated as CASKDGGTEAFF. The genes are TRBV5-1 and TRBJ1-1; D gene ambiguous. CDR1 and CDR2 from the germline V gene are SGHRS and YFSETQ. The CDR3 contains 12 residues. Trimming stripped 6 bases from V and 5 bases from J, with 11 bases between.

This clone was detected many times. The chain combines TRBV5-1 with TRBJ1-6, with 9 bases aligning to TRBD1. Germline lookup yields CDR1 SGHRS and CDR2 YFSETQ. The CDR3 has 16 residues. The trim removed 3 bases at V and 8 bases at J, leaving 9 bases unmatched. CDR3 in amino acids: CASSWSGQGQDSPLHF. CDR3 bases: TGCGCCAGCAGCTGGTCGGGACAGGGACAGGATTCACCCCTCCACTTT.

The rearrangement joins TRBV7-9 to TRBJ2-1; 8 nucleotides align to TRBD1. Germline V gives CDR1 SEHNR, CDR2 FQNEAQ (reference sequence). With V trimmed by 2 bases and J by 6 bases, 15 bases remained unmatched. The CDR3 length is 18 residues. In DNA form, the CDR3 reads TGTGCCAGCAGCTTACGAACCGCCGGGACAGGACCCCCCAATGAGCAGTTCTTC. Translating gives CASSLRTAGTGPPNEQFF.

About this clone itself: Other DNA sequences in this specimen translate into the identical CDR3. The CDR3 reads CASSLGQGNYEQYF. Written as DNA, the CDR3 is TGTGCCAGCAGCCTGGGACAGGGGAATTACGAGCAGTACTTC. This chain joins TRBV11-2 and TRBJ2-7; 10 bases align to TRBD1. The germline CDR1 and CDR2 sequences are SGHAT and FQNNGV. The CDR3 is 14 amino acids. Trimming cost V 5 bases and J 4 bases; bases outside gene matches: 5.

This chain joins TRBV10-1 and TRBJ1-2, with unresolved D. The germline gives CDR1 WNHNN, CDR2 SYGVQD (reference sequence). With 3 bases removed from V and 4 bases from J, the gap between germline ends came to 9 bases. This CDR3 region has 13 residues. CDR3 loop: CASSDSGGYGYTF. DNA of the CDR3: TGCGCCAGCAGTGATTCGGGAGGCTATGGCTACACCTTC.

V usage is TRBV2 and J usage is TRBJ2-7; 7 nucleotides align to TRBD1. The junction had 13 bases not matched to a gene; V was cut back by 10 bases and J by 4 bases. CDR1 is SNHLY, CDR2 FYNNEI, per germline. The CDR3 is 14 residues long. This CDR3 reads CATNSGTADYEQYF. The CDR3 nucleotides are TGTGCCACCAACAGTGGGACAGCGGATTACGAGCAGTACTTC.

The chain recombines TRBV4-1 with TRBJ2-6; D ambiguous. V was clipped by 1 base and J by 2 bases, with 3 bases between them. Germline V CDR1 and CDR2: MGHRA, YSYEKL. The CDR3 extends over 14 amino acids. The chain's CDR3 is CASSQVAGANVLTF. CDR3 sequence (DNA): TGCGCCAGCAGCCAAGTAGCTGGGGCCAACGTCCTGACTTTC.